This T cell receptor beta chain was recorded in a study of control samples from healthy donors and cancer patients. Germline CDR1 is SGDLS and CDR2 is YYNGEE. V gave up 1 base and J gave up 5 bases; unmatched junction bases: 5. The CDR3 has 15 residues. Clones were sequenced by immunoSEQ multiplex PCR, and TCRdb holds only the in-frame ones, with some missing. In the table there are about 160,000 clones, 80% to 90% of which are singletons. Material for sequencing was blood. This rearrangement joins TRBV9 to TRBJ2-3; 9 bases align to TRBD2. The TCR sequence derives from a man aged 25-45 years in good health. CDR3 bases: TGTGCCAGCAGCGTACGCGGGGGGGATATAGATACGCAGTATTTT. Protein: CASSVRGGDIDTQYF.